This TCR beta chain came from a study of cytomegalovirus exposure and HLA in healthy donors. Healthy individuals who donated bone marrow served as the donors. The ends were cut back, 6 bases at V and 9 bases at J, with 18 bases in the middle. Germline CDR1 is MDHEN and CDR2 is SYDVKM. The CDR3 covers 14 residues. Researchers ran the PCR with 60 Vbeta and 13 Jbeta primers. The repertoire was sequenced with immunoSEQ multiplex PCR; TCRdb's copy has only in-frame clones and lacks some. The sample totals 130,000 or so clones; its top ten clones hold less than 2%. Study-wide findings and caveats: Evidence from a later analysis indicated that most CMV-associated TCR beta chains looked HLA-restricted. Immune exposure was documented only through CMV serostatus. It was reported that the classifier diagnosed cytomegalovirus status with high specificity and sensitivity in both the original and validation cohorts.

A word on this clone: Antigen unknown.

The chain joins TRBV28 to TRBJ2-1; tentative D call: TRBD1 (5 bases). Sequencing input: PBMCs. This TCR derives from a man aged 18 to 29 in good health and CMV-seronegative. The CDR3 loop is CASSLPPRQGEQFF. CDR3 nucleotides: TGTGCCAGCAGCCTCCCCCCACGCCAGGGTGAGCAGTTCTTC.